Below are 25 T cell receptor beta chains sequenced from a single sample in a study of metastatic and nonmetastatic thyroid tumors. TCRdb re-called clones from the PCR reads using MiXCR. This table has 20,000 to 25,000 clones, roughly 24% appearing once. The entire patient cohort was treatment-naive prior to thyroid surgery. Sequenced: tumor tissue. These receptors were taken from a female donor with papillary thyroid cancer or a benign thyroid nodule (not recorded which). Some clones in this sample may be carry-over from other donors' samples.

Points on this clone: A junction end diverges from the germline sequence, so it may reflect a read error. The sample contains more than one DNA sequence encoding this CDR3. The V and J genes are TRBV20-1 and TRBJ2-6; D unclear. The CDR3 covers 17 residues. Germline V CDR1 and CDR2: DFQATT, SNEGSKA (reference sequence). CDR3 protein: CSARDLYTYSGANVLTF. The DNA of the CDR3 is TGCAGTGCTAGAGATTTGTACACTTACTCTGGAGCCAACGTCCTTACTTTC.

A note on this clone: A junction boundary mismatches the germline segment, possibly from a read error. The gene calls are TRBV5-1 and TRBJ2-6, with D perhaps matching TRBD1 or TRBD2 (6 bases each). Germline CDR1 reads SGHRS; CDR2 reads YFSETQ. This CDR3 spans 16 amino acids. The CDR3, as DNA: TGCGCCAGCAGCCTGGGGGGCCCAGCTGGGGCCAACTTCCTGACTTTC. Protein sequence: CASSLGGPAGANFLTF.

The rearrangement links TRBV20-1 to TRBJ2-1, with D hard to call. The V end was cut by 4 bases, the J end by 4 bases, with 11 bases between. Germline CDR1 and CDR2: DFQATT and SNEGSKA (reference sequence). The CDR3 has 13 residues. In DNA form, the CDR3 reads TGCAGTGCTATGCGCGAACCTTACAATGAGCAGTTCTTC. This encodes CSAMREPYNEQFF.

The table lists this clone with many counts. The chain has TRBV2 and TRBJ1-2, with D unclear. The CDR3 is 13 amino acids. CDR1 is SNHLY and CDR2 is FYNNEI in the germline V gene. The ends were cut back, 2 bases at V and 5 bases at J, with 9 bases in the middle. CDR3: CASSEPAGYGYTF. CDR3 nucleotide sequence: TGTGCCAGCAGTGAACCAGCTGGTTATGGCTACACCTTC.

J is TRBJ2-5 and V is TRBV6-1; D possibly corresponds to TRBD2 (5 bases). The CDR3 runs to 13 residues. Trimming removed 7 bases from V and 1 base from J, with 10 bases in between. The germline V gene encodes CDR1 MNHNS and CDR2 SASEGT. The CDR3 region has the DNA TGTGCCAGCAAGCGGACGCGCCAAGAGACCCAGTACTTC. It is translated as CASKRTRQETQYF.

The J gene is TRBJ2-3, the V gene TRBV6-5, with 11 bases that match TRBD2. CDR1 and CDR2 from the germline V gene are MNHEY and SVGAGI. The CDR3 runs to 15 residues. The CDR3 nucleotides are TGTTCCATCATTACTAGCGGGAGAGGAAGAGATACGCAGTATTTT. Translating gives CSIITSGRGRDTQYF.

This clone occurred a few times. The chain combines TRBV6-6 with TRBJ1-1; D is possibly TRBD1 (6 bases). Germline V gene data show CDR1 as MNHNY and CDR2 as SVGAGI (reference sequence). Trimming left V 2 bases short and J 5 bases short, with 18 bases between. The CDR3 covers 16 residues. The CDR3 DNA is TGTGCCAGCAGTTACGGTCTACAGGGTATTAGGACTGAAGCTTTCTTT. It translates to CASSYGLQGIRTEAFF.

This clone was observed at least ten times. The V gene is TRBV10-3, the J gene TRBJ1-1; D gene ambiguous. The CDR3 runs to 12 residues. The germline gives CDR1 ENHRY, CDR2 SYGVKD. V was pared by 3 bases and J by 1 base, with 3 bases between. The chain's CDR3 is CAISDPNTEAFF. The CDR3 nucleotides are TGTGCCATCAGTGACCCGAACACTGAAGCTTTCTTT.

Turning to this clone: A read error may explain this, as a much larger clone is one base away. The V and J genes are TRBV9 and TRBJ2-1; 12 bases line up with TRBD2. The CDR3 extends over 20 amino acids. CDR1 and CDR2 from the germline V gene are SGDLS and YYNGEE. The V gene end was trimmed by 3 bases and the J gene end by 0 bases; junction bases not matched to a gene: 13. In DNA form, the CDR3 reads TGTGCCAGCAGCGCCAGACTAGCGGGAGTCGCAGTCAGCTCCTACAATGAGCAGTTCTTC. It yields the protein CASSARLAGVAVSSYNEQFF. Using reference TRBV9 and TRBJ2-1 for the parts outside the CDR3, the full variable domain is DSGVTQTPKHLITATGQRVTLRCSPRSGDLSVYWYQQSLDQGLQFLIQYYNGEERAKGNILERFSAQQFPDLHSELNLSSLELGDSALYFCASSARLAGVAVSSYNEQFFGPGTRLTVL.

The CDR3 DNA reads as TGCAGTGCTAGAAAGTTCGCGGGAGGAAGTCACAATGAGCAGTTCTTC. Protein: CSARKFAGGSHNEQFF. V and J are TRBV20-1 and TRBJ2-1; 8 bases match TRBD2. The CDR3 is 16 residues long. The J segment lost 5 bases and the V segment lost 2 bases, leaving 11 bases of the junction unmatched. Per the germline V gene, CDR1 is DFQATT and CDR2 is SNEGSKA (reference sequence).

In its sample, this clone was seen a few times. The chain is built from TRBV28 and TRBJ1-1; the D is unclear. The CDR3 consists of 13 residues. CDR1 is MDHEN and CDR2 is SYDVKM in the germline V gene. Between the trimmed V and J ends, which lost 3 bases and 7 bases, there was a span of 12 bases. The DNA of the CDR3 is TGTGCCAGCAGTTTCCTCAGCGGCAATGAAGCTTTCTTT. Encoded protein: CASSFLSGNEAFF.

This clone was observed at least ten times. The chain carries TRBV2 and TRBJ2-3, with a weak D call TRBD2 (5 bases). Per the germline V gene, CDR1 is SNHLY and CDR2 is FYNNEI. This CDR3 spans 17 amino acids. V was cut by 3 bases and J by 1 base, with 17 bases left in between. Here the CDR3 reads CASSEFGSSEGTDTQYF. The CDR3 DNA reads as TGTGCCAGCAGTGAGTTCGGTTCTTCGGAGGGCACAGATACGCAGTATTTT.

This clone turned up a few times. The rearrangement uses TRBV28 and TRBJ1-2; D is ambiguous. Germline V gene data show CDR1 as MDHEN and CDR2 as SYDVKM. The CDR3 totals 17 residues. Trimming pared 6 bases from V and 7 bases from J, leaving 27 bases between. CDR3 DNA: TGTGCCAGCAGGAGAATACTAACGGACCTTTTGCTGAGTGGCTACACCTTC. Protein product: CASRRILTDLLLSGYTF.

This chain connects TRBV30 to TRBJ1-1; the D gene is possibly TRBD1 (6 bases). The CDR3 has 12 amino acids. V was trimmed by 5 bases and J by 9 bases, leaving 16 bases between them. Germline V gene lookup returns CDR1 GTSNPN and CDR2 SVGIG (reference sequence). For the CDR3, the DNA is TGTGCCTGGGGGGGCCCAGGGGCAAAAGCTTTCTTT. Its protein is CAWGGPGAKAFF.

With respect to this clone: A junction end diverges from the germline sequence, so it may reflect a read error. V usage is TRBV24-1 and J usage is TRBJ2-2; a weak D match, TRBD2 (5 bases). Per germline, CDR1 KGHDR and CDR2 SFDVKD. This CDR3 is built from 13 residues. The chain's CDR3 is CATSVENTGEPFF. The CDR3, as DNA: TGTGCCACCTCAGTGGAGAACACCGGGGAGCCGTTTTTT.

This clone has a count of ten or more. V is TRBV15 and J is TRBJ1-1, with TRBD1 as a possible D gene (5 bases). This CDR3 contains 14 residues. The V gene's germline CDR1 is LNHNV and CDR2 YYDKDF (reference sequence). The V end was cut by 0 bases, the J end by 11 bases, with 16 bases between. Here the CDR3 DNA reads TGTGCCACCAGCAGAGAGGGGGTGGCTGACGGCGCTTTCTTT. It codes for CATSREGVADGAFF.

About this clone: Germline and junction disagree at one end, which may indicate a read error. V and J are TRBV30 and TRBJ2-2, with D possibly being TRBD2 (5 bases). This CDR3 is 13 amino acids long. Germline CDR1 and CDR2: GTSNPN and SVGIG (reference sequence). CDR3 in DNA: TGTGCCTGGAGTGTACTGCAGGCCGGGGAGCTTTTTTTT. Protein: CAWSVLQAGELFF.

The CDR3 sequence is CASSLGGLAITGELFF. CDR3 in DNA: TGTGCCAGCAGTTTAGGGGGGCTAGCGATCACCGGGGAGCTGTTTTTT. The V gene is TRBV12-3 or TRBV12-4, the J gene TRBJ2-2, with D perhaps TRBD1 or TRBD2 (6 bases each). This CDR3 region has 16 residues. The V end lost 1 base, the J end lost 4 bases, and 13 bases lay between the germline ends.

This clone occurred many times. The chain combines TRBV4-1 with TRBJ2-5; no definite D call. The germline V gene encodes CDR1 MGHRA and CDR2 YSYEKL. The CDR3 covers 13 residues. The V end was cut by 2 bases, the J end by 4 bases, with 8 bases between. The CDR3 DNA is TGCGCCAGCAGCCAACCCAACGGAGAGACCCAGTACTTC. The encoded protein is CASSQPNGETQYF.

This clone was observed at least ten times. V usage is TRBV13 and J usage is TRBJ2-7, with a tentative D call TRBD2 (5 bases). V was pared by 5 bases and J by 6 bases, with 14 bases between. This CDR3 is 13 amino acids long. Germline CDR1 reads PRHDT; CDR2 reads FYEKMQ (reference sequence). For the CDR3, the DNA is TGTGCCAGCAGCCCTAGGCTAGCAGGCGAGCAGTACTTC. It codes for CASSPRLAGEQYF.

This clone was counted a few times. The chain employs TRBV20-1 and TRBJ2-7, with unresolved D. Germline V gene data show CDR1 as DFQATT and CDR2 as SNEGSKA (reference sequence). The CDR3 totals 13 residues. V was cut by 3 bases and J by 0 bases, with 9 bases left in between. The CDR3 region is CSASARNSYEQYF. CDR3 DNA sequence: TGCAGTGCTAGTGCCAGAAACTCCTACGAGCAGTACTTC.

This clone is deemed medium-sized. This rearrangement joins TRBV28 to TRBJ2-7; the match to TRBD1 covers 7 bases. The CDR3 sequence is 14 residues long. Per germline, CDR1 MDHEN and CDR2 SYDVKM. V gave up 8 bases and J gave up 5 bases; unmatched junction bases: 12. The CDR3 region is CASGTLTGSHEQYF. CDR3 sequence (DNA): TGTGCCAGCGGCACCTTGACAGGGTCCCACGAGCAGTACTTC.

This clone showed up many times. One base away lies a much larger clone, so this may be a sequencing read error. This chain uses TRBV19 with TRBJ2-1, with 10 bases aligning to TRBD1. V dropped 5 bases and J dropped 6; count of bases not matched to a gene: 7. Germline V gene data show CDR1 as LNHDA and CDR2 as SQIVND (reference sequence). This CDR3 is 15 amino acids long. DNA of the CDR3: TGTGCCAGTAGTTTGACGGGACAGGGGACCAATGAGCAGTTCTTC. Translated: CASSLTGQGTNEQFF.

This clone ranks as medium-sized. The rearrangement links TRBV4-1 to TRBJ2-7, with D perhaps TRBD1 (6 bases). Germline V lookup: CDR1 MGHRA, CDR2 YSYEKL. CDR3 length: 13 residues. V shed 4 bases and J shed 3 bases, with 10 bases lying between them. The CDR3 nucleotides read TGCGCCAGCAGCCCGGGACACATCTACGAGCAGTACTTC. Protein: CASSPGHIYEQYF.

This clone was recorded many times. V and J are TRBV20-1 and TRBJ2-2, with a possible D match to TRBD1 (6 bases). Germline CDR1 is DFQATT and CDR2 is SNEGSKA (reference sequence). V was shortened by 5 bases and J by 0 bases, with 10 bases between the two germline ends. The CDR3 is 14 residues long. This chain's CDR3 is CSAVQGANTGELFF. CDR3 coding DNA: TGCAGTGCTGTACAGGGTGCGAACACCGGGGAGCTGTTTTTT.